Listed below are T cell receptor beta chains from one sample, sequenced in a study of cytomegalovirus exposure and HLA in healthy donors. Produced via immunoSEQ multiplex PCR; TCRdb's table is partial and in-frame only. The data contain roughly 120,000 clones, around 75% of them seen just once; the ten biggest clones take up 1.6%. The specimen was PBMCs. These receptors were collected from a woman aged 18-30 years in good health and CMV-seronegative. Each CDR3 is given with its conserved first and last residue. Fields, in order: V gene, J gene, D gene, clone size, CDR3 DNA, CDR3 protein. The D gene is left open where the match is weak. Only some rows state a clone size, as once, few, many or a class for expanded clones.

v_call: TRBV27
j_call: TRBJ1-1
d_call: .
clone_size: .
cdr3_nt: TGTGCCAGCAGTTTATCCCCCGGGACTTACCAGGAAGCTTTCTTT
cdr3_aa: CASSLSPGTYQEAFF

v_call: TRBV21-1
j_call: TRBJ2-7
d_call: .
clone_size: once
cdr3_nt: TGTGCCAGCACCTCTACCGGGACATTGAACTACGAGCAGTACTTC
cdr3_aa: CASTSTGTLNYEQYF

v_call: TRBV30
j_call: TRBJ1-6
d_call: TRBD1
clone_size: .
cdr3_nt: TGTGCCTGGAACTCCCGGACAGGGGGCCCACCCCTCCACTTT
cdr3_aa: CAWNSRTGGPPLHF

v_call: TRBV7-8
j_call: TRBJ2-5
d_call: .
clone_size: .
cdr3_nt: TGTGCCAGCACCCGGGTTCCGGGACTGGCATGGGAGACCCAGTACTTC
cdr3_aa: CASTRVPGLAWETQYF

v_call: TRBV4-2
j_call: TRBJ1-1
d_call: .
clone_size: .
cdr3_nt: TGTGCCAGCAGCCAGAGCGACAGATTGAATGAAGCTTTCTTT
cdr3_aa: CASSQSDRLNEAFF

v_call: TRBV5-1
j_call: TRBJ2-1
d_call: TRBD2
clone_size: .
cdr3_nt: TGCGCCAGCAGCGCATCTCGGGGGGAGAGGGGCCATGAGCAGTTCTTC
cdr3_aa: CASSASRGERGHEQFF

v_call: TRBV27
j_call: TRBJ2-3
d_call: TRBD1
clone_size: .
cdr3_nt: TGTGCCAGCAGCCACCAAGGGACAGTTATTGATACGCAGTATTTT
cdr3_aa: CASSHQGTVIDTQYF

v_call: TRBV6-5
j_call: TRBJ2-1
d_call: .
clone_size: .
cdr3_nt: TGTGCCAGCAGTTACTCGATTCCGGTTTACAATGAGCAGTTCTTC
cdr3_aa: CASSYSIPVYNEQFF

v_call: TRBV30
j_call: TRBJ1-2
d_call: .
clone_size: .
cdr3_nt: TGTGCCCGGAGTTCGGTTAACCGGAGGGGCTATGGCTACACCTTC
cdr3_aa: CARSSVNRRGYGYTF

v_call: TRBV4-1
j_call: TRBJ1-4
d_call: .
clone_size: .
cdr3_nt: TGCGACAGCAGCCACCGTTCTCTGGGGGGGACTAATGAAAAACTGTTTTTT
cdr3_aa: CDSSHRSLGGTNEKLFF

v_call: TRBV5-6
j_call: TRBJ1-3
d_call: .
clone_size: .
cdr3_nt: TGTGCCAGCAGCTTGGCAGGGCGGTATGGAAACACCATATATTTT
cdr3_aa: CASSLAGRYGNTIYF

v_call: TRBV10-3
j_call: TRBJ1-3
d_call: TRBD1
clone_size: .
cdr3_nt: TGTGCCATCAGTGAGTTGAACCGGGACAGGGTGGTTGCCTCTGGAAACACCATATATTTT
cdr3_aa: CAISELNRDRVVASGNTIYF

v_call: TRBV6-1
j_call: TRBJ2-3
d_call: .
clone_size: .
cdr3_nt: TGTGCCAGCATGCGGGGTGATACGGCGGATACGCAGTATTTT
cdr3_aa: CASMRGDTADTQYF

v_call: TRBV30
j_call: TRBJ1-1
d_call: TRBD1
clone_size: .
cdr3_nt: TGTGCCTGGAACCCCGGACAGGGGTTGAACACTGAAGCTTTCTTT
cdr3_aa: CAWNPGQGLNTEAFF

v_call: TRBV7-2
j_call: TRBJ1-1
d_call: TRBD1
clone_size: .
cdr3_nt: TGTGCCAGCAGCTTACCCGGGACAGGATTGAACACTGAAGCTTTCTTT
cdr3_aa: CASSLPGTGLNTEAFF

v_call: TRBV30
j_call: TRBJ2-7
d_call: TRBD1
clone_size: .
cdr3_nt: TGTGCCTGGAGCGACGGGACAGGGAACGTCAACGAGCAGTACTTC
cdr3_aa: CAWSDGTGNVNEQYF

v_call: TRBV6-5
j_call: TRBJ1-2
d_call: .
clone_size: .
cdr3_nt: TGTGCCAGCAGGGATCGGGGGAGGTATGGCTACACCTTC
cdr3_aa: CASRDRGRYGYTF

v_call: TRBV30
j_call: TRBJ2-7
d_call: .
clone_size: .
cdr3_nt: TGTGCCTGGACCGCTGGCCACGAGCAGTACTTC
cdr3_aa: CAWTAGHEQYF

v_call: TRBV6-5
j_call: TRBJ2-7
d_call: .
clone_size: .
cdr3_nt: TGTGCCAGCAGTTTCGGAGCTTACTACGAGCAGTACTTC
cdr3_aa: CASSFGAYYEQYF

v_call: TRBV30
j_call: TRBJ2-7
d_call: TRBD1
clone_size: .
cdr3_nt: TGTGCCTGGAGTCCCTTATGGGGACAGGGTAGCTACGAGCAGTACTTC
cdr3_aa: CAWSPLWGQGSYEQYF

v_call: TRBV5-1
j_call: TRBJ1-2
d_call: .
clone_size: few
cdr3_nt: TGCGCCAGCAGCTCCGGAGGGATCTATGGCTACACCTTC
cdr3_aa: CASSSGGIYGYTF

v_call: TRBV27
j_call: TRBJ2-3
d_call: TRBD2
clone_size: .
cdr3_nt: TGTGCCAGCAGTTTATCGCTAGCGGCGGCTGTTGGAGATACGCAGTATTTT
cdr3_aa: CASSLSLAAAVGDTQYF

v_call: TRBV10-2
j_call: TRBJ1-2
d_call: .
clone_size: .
cdr3_nt: TGCGCCAGCAGTCGACAGACAGGCTCCATCGATGGCTACACCTTC
cdr3_aa: CASSRQTGSIDGYTF

v_call: TRBV5-1
j_call: TRBJ1-4
d_call: .
clone_size: .
cdr3_nt: TGCGCCAGCAGCCAAAACACAGCAACTAATGAAAAACTGTTTTTT
cdr3_aa: CASSQNTATNEKLFF

v_call: TRBV19
j_call: TRBJ1-1
d_call: TRBD1
clone_size: .
cdr3_nt: TGTGCCTGCAAGACAGGGCGATACACTGAAGCTTTCTTT
cdr3_aa: CACKTGRYTEAFF

v_call: TRBV5-1
j_call: TRBJ1-4
d_call: TRBD1
clone_size: .
cdr3_nt: TGCGCCAGCAGCTTCGACAGGGTGGAAGATGAAAAACTGTTTTTT
cdr3_aa: CASSFDRVEDEKLFF

v_call: TRBV28
j_call: TRBJ2-5
d_call: .
clone_size: once
cdr3_nt: TGTGCCAGCAGTTTTACTAATGAGGAGACCCAGTACTTC
cdr3_aa: CASSFTNEETQYF